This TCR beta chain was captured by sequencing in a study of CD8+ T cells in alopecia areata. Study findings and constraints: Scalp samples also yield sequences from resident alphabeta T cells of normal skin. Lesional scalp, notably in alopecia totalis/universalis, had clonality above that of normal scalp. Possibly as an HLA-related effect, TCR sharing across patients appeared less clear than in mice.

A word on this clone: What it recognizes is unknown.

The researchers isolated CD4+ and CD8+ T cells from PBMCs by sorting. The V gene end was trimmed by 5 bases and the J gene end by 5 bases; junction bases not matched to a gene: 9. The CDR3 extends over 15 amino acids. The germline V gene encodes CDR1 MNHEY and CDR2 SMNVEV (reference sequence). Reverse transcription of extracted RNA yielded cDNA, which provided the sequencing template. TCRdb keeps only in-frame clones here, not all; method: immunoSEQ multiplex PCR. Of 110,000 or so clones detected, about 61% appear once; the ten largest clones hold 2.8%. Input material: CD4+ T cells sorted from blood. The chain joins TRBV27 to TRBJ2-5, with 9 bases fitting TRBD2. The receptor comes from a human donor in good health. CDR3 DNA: TGTGCCAGCAGTATAGGCGGGGGGGCCGTGGAGACCCAGTACTTC. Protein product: CASSIGGGAVETQYF.